The clone carrying this T cell receptor beta chain appeared a single time. The CDR3 covers 15 residues. Germline V gives CDR1 LNHDA, CDR2 SQIVND (reference sequence). Between the trimmed V and J ends, which lost 3 bases and 3 bases, there was a span of 11 bases. The entry originates in a study of blood T cell repertoires in COVID-19. On the study more broadly: Specimens from acute and convalescent COVID-19 originated in the United States, Italy and Spain. PBMCs, B-cell-depleted T cells, or T cells were the source of the cDNA or gDNA that made up the material.

In the source study's methods: Estimates of nucleated cell counts were drawn from the amplification of reference gene primers. Generated by immunoSEQ multiplex PCR, the TCRdb table keeps only in-frame clones and is missing some. The V and J calls and the clone size are those of that table, but D and trimming were determined from the DNA. The sample shows a few hundred thousand clones, roughly 86% of them seen only once. This receptor was identified in a woman between 45 and 65 years old with COVID-19, enrolled during active disease. Material: peripheral blood. This rearrangement joins TRBV19 to TRBJ1-4, with a possible D match to TRBD1 (5 bases). The CDR3 DNA is TGTGCCAGTAGTATTTCAGGGTGGGCTAATGAAAAACTGTTTTTT. It yields the protein CASSISGWANEKLFF.